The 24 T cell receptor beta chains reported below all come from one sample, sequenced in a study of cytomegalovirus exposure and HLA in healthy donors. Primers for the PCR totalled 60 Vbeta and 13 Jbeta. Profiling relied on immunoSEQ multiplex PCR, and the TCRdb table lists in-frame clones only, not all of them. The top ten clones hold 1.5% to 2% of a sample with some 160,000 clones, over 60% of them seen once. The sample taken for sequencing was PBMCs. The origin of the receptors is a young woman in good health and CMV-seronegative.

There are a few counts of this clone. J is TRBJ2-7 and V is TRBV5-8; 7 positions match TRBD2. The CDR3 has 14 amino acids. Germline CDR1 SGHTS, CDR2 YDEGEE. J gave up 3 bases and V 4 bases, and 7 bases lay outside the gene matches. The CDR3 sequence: CASSLGTTYYEQYF. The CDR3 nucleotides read TGTGCCAGCAGCCTAGGGACTACCTACTACGAGCAGTACTTC.

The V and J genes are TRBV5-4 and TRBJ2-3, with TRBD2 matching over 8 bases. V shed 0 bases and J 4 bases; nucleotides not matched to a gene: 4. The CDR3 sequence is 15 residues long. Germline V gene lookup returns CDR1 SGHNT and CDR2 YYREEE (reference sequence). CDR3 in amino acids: CASSLVGRGADTQYF. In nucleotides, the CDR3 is TGTGCCAGCAGCTTGGTCGGGAGGGGTGCAGATACGCAGTATTTT.

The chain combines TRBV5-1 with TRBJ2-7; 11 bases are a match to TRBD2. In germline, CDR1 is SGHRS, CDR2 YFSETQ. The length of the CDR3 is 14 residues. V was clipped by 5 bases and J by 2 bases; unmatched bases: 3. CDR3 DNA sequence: TGCGCCAGCAGTCGACTAGCGGGAACCTACGAGCAGTACTTC. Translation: CASSRLAGTYEQYF.

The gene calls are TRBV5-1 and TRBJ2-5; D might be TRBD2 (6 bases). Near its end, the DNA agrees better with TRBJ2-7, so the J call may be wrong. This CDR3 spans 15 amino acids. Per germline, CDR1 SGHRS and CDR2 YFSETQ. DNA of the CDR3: TGCGCCAGCGCCGAGGTAGCGGACCTCTCCTACGAGCAGTACTTC. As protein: CASAEVADLSYEQYF.

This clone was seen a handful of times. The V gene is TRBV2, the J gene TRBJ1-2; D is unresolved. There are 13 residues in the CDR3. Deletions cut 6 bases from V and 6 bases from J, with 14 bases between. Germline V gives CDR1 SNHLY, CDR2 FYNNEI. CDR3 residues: CASRGSWGDGYTF. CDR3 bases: TGTGCCAGCAGGGGCAGCTGGGGAGATGGCTACACCTTC.

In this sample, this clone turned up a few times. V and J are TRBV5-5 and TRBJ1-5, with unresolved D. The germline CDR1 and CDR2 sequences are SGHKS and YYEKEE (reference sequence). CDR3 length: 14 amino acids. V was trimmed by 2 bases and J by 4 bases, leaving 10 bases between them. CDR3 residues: CASSFMAGNQPQHF. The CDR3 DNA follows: TGTGCCAGCAGCTTTATGGCAGGTAATCAGCCCCAGCATTTT.

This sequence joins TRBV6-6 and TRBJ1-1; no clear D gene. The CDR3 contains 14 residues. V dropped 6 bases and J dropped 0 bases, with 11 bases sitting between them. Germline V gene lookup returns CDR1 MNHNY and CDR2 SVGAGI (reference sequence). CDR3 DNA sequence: TGTGCCAGCAGAGCTCGACATATGAACACTGAAGCTTTCTTT. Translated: CASRARHMNTEAFF.

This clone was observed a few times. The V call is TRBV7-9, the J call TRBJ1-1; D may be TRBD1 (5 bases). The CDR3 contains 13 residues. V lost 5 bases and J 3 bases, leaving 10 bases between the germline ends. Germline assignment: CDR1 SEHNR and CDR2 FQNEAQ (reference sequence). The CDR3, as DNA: TGTGCCAGCAGCCCGGCAGGGTACACTGAAGCTTTCTTT. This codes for CASSPAGYTEAFF.

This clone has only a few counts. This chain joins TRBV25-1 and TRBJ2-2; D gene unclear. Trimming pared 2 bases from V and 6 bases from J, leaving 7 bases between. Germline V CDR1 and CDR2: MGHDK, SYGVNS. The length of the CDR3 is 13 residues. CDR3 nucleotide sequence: TGTGCCAGCAGTGAACAATCAGCCGGGGAGCTGTTTTTT. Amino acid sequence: CASSEQSAGELFF.

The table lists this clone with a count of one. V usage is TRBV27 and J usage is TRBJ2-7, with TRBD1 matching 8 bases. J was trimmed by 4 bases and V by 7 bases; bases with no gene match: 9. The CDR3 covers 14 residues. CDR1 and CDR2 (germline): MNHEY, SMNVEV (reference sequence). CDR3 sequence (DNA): TGTGCCAGCATGCGATGGGACAGGTCATACGAGCAGTACTTC. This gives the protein CASMRWDRSYEQYF.

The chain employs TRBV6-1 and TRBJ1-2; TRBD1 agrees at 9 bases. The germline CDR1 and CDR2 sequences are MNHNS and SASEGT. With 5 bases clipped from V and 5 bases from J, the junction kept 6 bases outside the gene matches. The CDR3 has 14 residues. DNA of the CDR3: TGTGCCAGCAGTATCCGACAGGGGGTGTATGGCTACACCTTC. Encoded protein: CASSIRQGVYGYTF.

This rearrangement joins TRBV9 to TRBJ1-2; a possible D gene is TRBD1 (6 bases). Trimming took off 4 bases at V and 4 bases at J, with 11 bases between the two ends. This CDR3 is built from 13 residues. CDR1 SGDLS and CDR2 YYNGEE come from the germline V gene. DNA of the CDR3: TGTGCCAGCAGCTCACAGGGTCCCTATGGCTACACCTTC. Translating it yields CASSSQGPYGYTF.

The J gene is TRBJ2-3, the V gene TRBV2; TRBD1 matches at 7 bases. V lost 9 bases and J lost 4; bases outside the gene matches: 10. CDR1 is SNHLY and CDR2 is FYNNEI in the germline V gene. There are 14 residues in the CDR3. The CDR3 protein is CASLLDRNSDTQYF. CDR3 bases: TGTGCCAGTCTACTGGACAGGAACTCAGATACGCAGTATTTT.

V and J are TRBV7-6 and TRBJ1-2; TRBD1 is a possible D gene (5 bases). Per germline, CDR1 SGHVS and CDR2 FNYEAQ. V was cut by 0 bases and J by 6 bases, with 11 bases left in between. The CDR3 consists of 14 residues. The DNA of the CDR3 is TGTGCCAGCAGCTTAGCGGGGGGAGGGGATGGCTACACCTTC. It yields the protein CASSLAGGGDGYTF.

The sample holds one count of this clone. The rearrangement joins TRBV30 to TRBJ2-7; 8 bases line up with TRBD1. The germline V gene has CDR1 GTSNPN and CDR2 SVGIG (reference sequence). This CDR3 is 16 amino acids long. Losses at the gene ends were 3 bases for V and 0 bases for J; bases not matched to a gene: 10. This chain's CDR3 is CAWRTGEAMFSYEQYF. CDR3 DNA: TGTGCCTGGAGGACAGGGGAGGCCATGTTCTCCTACGAGCAGTACTTC.

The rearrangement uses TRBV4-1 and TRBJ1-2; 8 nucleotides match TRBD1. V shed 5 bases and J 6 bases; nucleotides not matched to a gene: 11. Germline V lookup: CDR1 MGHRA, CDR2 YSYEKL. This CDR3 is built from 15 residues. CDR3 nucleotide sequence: TGCGCCAGCAGCTACTCTGGACAGGGAAGGGATGGCTACACCTTC. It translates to CASSYSGQGRDGYTF.

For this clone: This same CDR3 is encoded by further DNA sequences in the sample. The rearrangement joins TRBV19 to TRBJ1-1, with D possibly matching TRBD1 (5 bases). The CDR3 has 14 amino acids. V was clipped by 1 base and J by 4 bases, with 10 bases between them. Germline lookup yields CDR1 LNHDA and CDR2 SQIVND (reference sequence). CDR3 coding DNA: TGTGCCAGTAGTATAGTAACAGGCTCCACTGAAGCTTTCTTT. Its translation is CASSIVTGSTEAFF.

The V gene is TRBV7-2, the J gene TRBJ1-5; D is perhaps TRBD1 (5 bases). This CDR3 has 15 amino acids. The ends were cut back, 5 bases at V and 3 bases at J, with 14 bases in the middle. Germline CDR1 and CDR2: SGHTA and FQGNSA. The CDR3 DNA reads TGTGCCAGCAGCGCTACCGGACAACTCAATCAGCCCCAGCATTTT. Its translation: CASSATGQLNQPQHF.

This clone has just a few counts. CDR3 in amino acids: CASSLLGPLTGNQPQHF. The CDR3 coding sequence is TGTGCCAGCAGCTTATTAGGGCCCCTGACAGGGAATCAGCCCCAGCATTTT. J is TRBJ1-5 and V is TRBV7-2; 7 positions match TRBD1. Germline V gene data show CDR1 as SGHTA and CDR2 as FQGNSA. The CDR3 extends over 17 amino acids. V lost 2 bases to trimming and J lost 4 bases; unmatched junction nucleotides: 11.

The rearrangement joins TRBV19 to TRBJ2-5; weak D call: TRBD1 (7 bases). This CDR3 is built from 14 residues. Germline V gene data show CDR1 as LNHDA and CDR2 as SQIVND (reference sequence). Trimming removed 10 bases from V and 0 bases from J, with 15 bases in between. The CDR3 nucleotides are TGTGCCACCGCGGGACAGAGCCACCAAGAGACCCAGTACTTC. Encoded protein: CATAGQSHQETQYF.

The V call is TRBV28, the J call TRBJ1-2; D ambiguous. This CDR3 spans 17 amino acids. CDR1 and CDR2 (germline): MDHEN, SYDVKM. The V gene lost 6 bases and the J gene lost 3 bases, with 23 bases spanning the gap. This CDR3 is CASSSLGVEKVYYGYTF. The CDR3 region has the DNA TGTGCCAGCAGCTCCCTCGGGGTTGAAAAGGTTTACTATGGCTACACCTTC.

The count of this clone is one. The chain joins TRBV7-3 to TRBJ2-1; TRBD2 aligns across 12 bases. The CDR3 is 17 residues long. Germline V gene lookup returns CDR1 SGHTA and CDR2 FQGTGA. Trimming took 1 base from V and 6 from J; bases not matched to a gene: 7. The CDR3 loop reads CASSLNGGLAGSNEQFF. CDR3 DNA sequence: TGTGCCAGCAGCTTAAACGGTGGACTAGCGGGAAGCAATGAGCAGTTCTTC. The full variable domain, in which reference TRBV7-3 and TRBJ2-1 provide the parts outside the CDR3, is GAGVSQTPSNKVTEKGKYVELRCDPISGHTALYWYRQSLGQGPEFLIYFQGTGAADDSGLPNDRFFAVRPEGSVSTLKIQRTERGDSAVYLCASSLNGGLAGSNEQFFGPGTRLTVL.

CDR3 amino acids: CASSLQGPLEQFF. CDR3 bases: TGTGCCAGCAGCTTGCAGGGGCCTTTGGAGCAGTTCTTC. The chain carries TRBV5-6 and TRBJ2-1, with D perhaps TRBD1 (6 bases). With 1 base removed from V and 10 bases from J, the gap between germline ends came to 12 bases. CDR1 is SGHDT, CDR2 YYEEEE, per germline. The CDR3 is made up of 13 amino acids.

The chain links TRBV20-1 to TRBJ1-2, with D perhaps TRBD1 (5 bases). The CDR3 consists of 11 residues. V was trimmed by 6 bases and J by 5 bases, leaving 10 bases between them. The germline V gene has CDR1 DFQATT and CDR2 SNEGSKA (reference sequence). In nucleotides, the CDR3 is TGCAGTGCAGGCGGGGGATATGGCTACACCTTC. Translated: CSAGGGYGYTF.